This note documents a single TCR beta chain sequence. Which antigen it targets is not known. The sample holds no much larger clone one base away, and base qualities are not on file. The sample is drawn from a study of neoadjuvant anti-PD-1 for oral cavity cancer listed by TCRdb under 2021. The study in broad terms: Before undergoing curative-intent surgical resection, most patients got three to four biweekly nivolumab doses at 3 mg/kg. Patients who did not progress were given a fourth nivolumab dose at about day 43 and had definitive surgical resection on days 50-56. Responders were defined as patients with complete response, partial response or stable disease by RECIST 1.1; non-responders were defined as patients with progression. The parent correlative cohort had 12 patients and a response rate of roughly 34%. What the work shows at the level of the full study, not this receptor alone: Higher pretreatment blood Treg/Th17 ratios correlated with higher pretreatment blood TCRbeta clonality and lower post-treatment tumor TCRbeta clonality. After neoadjuvant nivolumab, non-responders showed significantly higher T cell clonality (Gini index) in PBMCs than responders did. TCR analyses included only three patients per response group, and the authors called for larger cohorts for validation.

The time point label on this specimen signifies: after neoadjuvant nivolumab, at surgical resection. Patients had been newly diagnosed with stage II-IVA oral cavity squamous cell carcinoma, and no prior systemic or radiation treatment had been given to the patients. Everyone in the cohort had locally advanced, HPV-negative oral cavity squamous cell carcinoma. No culture maintenance or expansion was done, as the peripheral blood mononuclear cells went straight to analysis. Samples came from a longitudinal correlative study of a single-arm phase II trial of neoadjuvant nivolumab in oral cavity squamous cell carcinoma. Subject-matched pre- and post-treatment PBMCs and tumors from three responders and three non-responders underwent genomic DNA-based TCRbeta sequencing. Peripheral blood mononuclear cells were collected once before nivolumab treatment and again after treatment, at the time of surgery. The Maxwell RSC DNA from Cells kit was used to extract genomic DNA from PBMCs.

There are 15 amino acids in the CDR3, from cysteine to phenylalanine inclusive. The kept DNA is CDR3 alone, 45 bases in frame from the first base. V gives up 2 bases and J gives up 4 bases, and the segment between their germline ends measures 17 bases. The CDR1 and CDR2 encoded by the germline V gene (reference sequence) are GTSNPN and SVGIG. For deep sequencing of PBMC libraries, mostly roughly 520 ng of input genomic DNA was used, and six replicates were run per sample. The immunoSEQ hsTCRbeta kit was used to prepare TCRbeta libraries according to the manufacturer's instructions. Sequencing of the completed libraries took place using an Illumina NovaSeq 6000 S4 flow cell after they had been pooled to around 2.7 nM. The study's processing was this. The immunoSEQ Analyzer handled quality control and preprocessing of the raw data. The analysis was restricted to productive rearrangements, with each unique CDR3 amino acid sequence defining a clonotype. Repertoire clonality was estimated as the Gini-Simpson index, which was calculated using the R package tcR. Student's t test was used to compare Gini indices, and Pearson correlation was used to assess associations with tumor size change. TCRdb took over this immuneACCESS table, retaining in-frame rearrangements with V and J assigned. Such tables are incomplete; in checked studies, under half of the missing clones stem from an unresolved V gene, and the remainder is unexplained. That table furnishes V, J and clone size, whereas the DNA furnished D and trimming. The sample has roughly 68,000 clones on record, less than 90% of them singletons. The biggest ten clones account for less than 3% of the sample.

Sequenced material: PBMCs, taken after nivolumab (anti-PD-1) treatment. Recombination connected TRBV30 to TRBJ2-5, with a tentative D call of TRBD1 or TRBD2, each matching 5 bases. The receptor's source is a person aged 35 to 85 with oral cavity squamous cell carcinoma. CDR3 protein: CAWSPGRQGRETQYF. In nucleotides, the sequence is TGTGCCTGGAGTCCCGGCCGGCAGGGACGAGAGACCCAGTACTTC.